These 17 T cell receptor beta chains share one sample of origin, sequenced in a study of beta chain features in type 1 diabetes. Expressed TCRB transcripts got sequenced, as all isolated RNA was reverse transcribed. Using immunoSEQ multiplex PCR, the repertoire was profiled, and TCRdb retains in-frame clones only, with some absent. The table has 220,000 or so clones, about 71% seen once. Specimen: naive CD4+ T cells from blood. The receptors shown here come from a man aged 25 to 40 in good health.

This chain uses TRBV25-1 with TRBJ2-3; TRBD2 aligns across 9 bases. The germline V gene has CDR1 MGHDK and CDR2 SYGVNS. The CDR3 length is 16 residues. Trimming took 0 bases from V and 1 from J; bases not matched to a gene: 2. The CDR3, as DNA: TGTGCCAGCAGTGAATATTGGACTAGCGGCACAGATACGCAGTATTTT. Translated, it gives CASSEYWTSGTDTQYF.

The chain combines TRBV30 with TRBJ2-7; no clear D gene. CDR1 and CDR2 from the germline V gene are GTSNPN and SVGIG (reference sequence). The CDR3 is 13 residues long. V shed 1 base and J shed 3 bases, with 10 bases lying between them. CDR3 DNA sequence: TGTGCCTGGAGTGGGAAGGCTCTCTACGAGCAGTACTTC. The encoded protein is CAWSGKALYEQYF. Supplemented by reference TRBV30 and TRBJ2-7, the full variable domain reads SQTIHQWPATLVQPVGSPLSLECTVEGTSNPNLYWYRQAAGRGLQLLFYSVGIGQISSEVPQNLSASRPQDRQFILSSKKLLLSDSGFYLCAWSGKALYEQYFGPGTRLTVT.

This chain joins TRBV30 and TRBJ1-1, with D perhaps matching TRBD1 (5 bases). Trimming took 3 bases from V and 1 from J, leaving 12 bases between them. CDR1 is GTSNPN and CDR2 is SVGIG in the germline V gene (reference sequence). The CDR3 has 14 residues. The CDR3 reads CAWRQGTKNTEAFF. The CDR3 nucleotides are TGTGCCTGGAGGCAGGGTACTAAGAACACTGAAGCTTTCTTT. Supplemented by reference TRBV30 and TRBJ1-1, the full variable domain reads SQTIHQWPATLVQPVGSPLSLECTVEGTSNPNLYWYRQAAGRGLQLLFYSVGIGQISSEVPQNLSASRPQDRQFILSSKKLLLSDSGFYLCAWRQGTKNTEAFFGQGTRLTVV.

This clone was seen a few times. V is TRBV7-9 and J is TRBJ2-7; 14 bases are shared with TRBD2. There are 15 residues in the CDR3. Losses at the gene ends were 3 bases for V and 4 bases for J; bases not matched to a gene: 2. The germline V gene has CDR1 SEHNR and CDR2 FQNEAQ (reference sequence). In DNA, the CDR3 is TGTGCCAGCAGCTTCGGGACTAGCGGGAGATACGAGCAGTACTTC. It yields the protein CASSFGTSGRYEQYF.

The chain employs TRBV9 and TRBJ1-1, with 9 bases lining up with TRBD1. The germline V gene has CDR1 SGDLS and CDR2 YYNGEE. V lost 3 bases to trimming and J lost 1 base; unmatched junction nucleotides: 4. There are 15 residues in the CDR3. The CDR3 coding sequence is TGTGCCAGCAGCGCGGGACAGGGAACGAACACTGAAGCTTTCTTT. Its protein is CASSAGQGTNTEAFF.

The chain employs TRBV9 and TRBJ1-1, with no clear D. Germline lookup yields CDR1 SGDLS and CDR2 YYNGEE. There are 13 residues in the CDR3. The V and J ends lost 3 bases and 0 bases respectively, with 6 bases between them. The CDR3 protein is CASSGLMNTEAFF. Here the CDR3 DNA reads TGTGCCAGCAGCGGACTAATGAACACTGAAGCTTTCTTT.

The chain carries TRBV30 and TRBJ2-7; 8 bases line up with TRBD1. CDR3 size: 13 residues. J lost 3 bases, V lost 7 bases, and 8 bases had no gene match. Germline CDR1 GTSNPN, CDR2 SVGIG (reference sequence). The CDR3, as DNA: TGTGCCTTCGCCGGGACAGGAGACTACGAGCAGTACTTC. This sequence encodes CAFAGTGDYEQYF. Full variable domain (missing parts from reference TRBV30 and TRBJ2-7): SQTIHQWPATLVQPVGSPLSLECTVEGTSNPNLYWYRQAAGRGLQLLFYSVGIGQISSEVPQNLSASRPQDRQFILSSKKLLLSDSGFYLCAFAGTGDYEQYFGPGTRLTVT.

This chain uses TRBV28 with TRBJ2-6; D ambiguous. V gave up 8 bases and J gave up 0 bases, with 8 bases separating them. The CDR3 runs 14 residues. The V gene's germline CDR1 is MDHEN and CDR2 SYDVKM. CDR3 in amino acids: CASQDPSGANVLTF. DNA for the CDR3: TGTGCCAGCCAGGACCCCTCTGGGGCCAACGTCCTGACTTTC.

This clone was detected only a few times. The chain joins TRBV25-1 to TRBJ2-7, with D possibly matching TRBD1 (6 bases). The V end lost 5 bases, the J end lost 2 bases, and 10 bases lay between the germline ends. The CDR3 totals 13 residues. CDR1 and CDR2 (germline): MGHDK, SYGVNS. The CDR3 nucleotides are TGTGCCAGCAGTCGGGACATCACCTACGAGCAGTACTTC. The encoded protein is CASSRDITYEQYF.

V gene TRBV6-5 combines with J gene TRBJ2-5, with D possibly being TRBD1 (6 bases). Per the germline V gene, CDR1 is MNHEY and CDR2 is SVGAGI. CDR3 size: 14 residues. Trimming pared 6 bases from V and 5 bases from J, leaving 16 bases between. The CDR3 DNA sequence: TGTGCCAGCAGCTTGGCAGGGGTTACGGAGACCCAGTACTTC. Translated: CASSLAGVTETQYF.

This clone was counted a few times. The chain uses TRBV28 and TRBJ2-1; TRBD1 or TRBD2 may be the D gene (5 bases each). Trimming removed 5 bases at V and 7 bases at J, with 18 bases between. Germline values: CDR1 MDHEN, CDR2 SYDVKM. This CDR3 has 15 residues. CDR3 bases: TGTGCCAGCAGTCTTCCGGGACCAGGGAAGAATGAGCAGTTCTTC. This sequence encodes CASSLPGPGKNEQFF.

The chain employs TRBV30 and TRBJ1-6; TRBD1 matches at 7 bases. V gave up 2 bases and J gave up 10 bases; unmatched junction bases: 14. Germline values: CDR1 GTSNPN, CDR2 SVGIG (reference sequence). This CDR3 spans 16 amino acids. The CDR3 sequence is CAWSSGFTGEVSPLHF. The CDR3, as DNA: TGTGCCTGGAGTTCGGGCTTCACAGGGGAGGTATCACCCCTCCACTTT.

CDR3 sequence: CASSSGVNTDTQYF. In nucleotides, the CDR3 is TGTGCCAGCAGTTCAGGGGTAAACACAGATACGCAGTATTTT. The chain is built from TRBV5-4 and TRBJ2-3; D is perhaps TRBD1 (6 bases). This CDR3 is built from 14 residues. Trimming stripped 5 bases from V and 2 bases from J, with 12 bases between. The germline V gene encodes CDR1 SGHNT and CDR2 YYREEE (reference sequence).

A note on this clone: Other nucleotide sequences from this sample produce the same CDR3. This chain joins TRBV29-1 and TRBJ2-6; 9 bases align to TRBD1. The ends lost 6 bases at V and 4 bases at J; junction bases unmatched: 4. This CDR3 has 14 residues. CDR1 SQVTM and CDR2 ANQGSEA come from the germline V gene. This chain's CDR3 is CSVEQGAGANVLTF. The CDR3 DNA is TGCAGCGTGGAACAGGGGGCGGGGGCCAACGTCCTGACTTTC.

This clone was found a few times. The CDR3 is CSVERGLGLYNEQFF. The CDR3 DNA is TGCAGCGTTGAAAGGGGGTTGGGACTTTACAATGAGCAGTTCTTC. This sequence joins TRBV29-1 and TRBJ2-1; D may match TRBD1 or TRBD2 (6 bases each). Germline V lookup: CDR1 SQVTM, CDR2 ANQGSEA. This CDR3 spans 15 amino acids. Trimming removed 2 bases at V and 4 bases at J, with 15 bases between.

The chain combines TRBV2 with TRBJ1-2, with D perhaps matching TRBD1 (6 bases). Between the trimmed V and J ends, which lost 5 bases and 4 bases, there was a span of 8 bases. The V gene's germline CDR1 is SNHLY and CDR2 FYNNEI. The CDR3 runs 12 residues. Written as DNA, the CDR3 is TGTGCCAGCAGTTCGGACAGCTATGGCTACACCTTC. It yields the protein CASSSDSYGYTF. Looking up the rest from reference TRBV2 and TRBJ1-2 gives the full variable domain: EPEVTQTPSHQVTQMGQEVILRCVPISNHLYFYWYRQILGQKVEFLVSFYNNEISEKSEIFDDQFSVERPDGSNFTLKIRSTKLEDSAMYFCASSSDSYGYTFGSGTRLTVV.

The chain links TRBV5-4 to TRBJ2-3; D tentatively fits TRBD1 or TRBD2 (5 bases each). The CDR3 spans 14 residues. V was pared by 4 bases and J by 0 bases, with 9 bases between. CDR1 is SGHNT and CDR2 is YYREEE in the germline V gene (reference sequence). CDR3 DNA sequence: TGTGCCAGCAGCACCTGGGACAGCACAGATACGCAGTATTTT. Translating it yields CASSTWDSTDTQYF.